Detailed here is one T cell receptor beta chain. No antigen is known for it. The input lacks base qualities; no much larger clone sits a single base away. This specimen belongs to a study of blood T cell repertoires in COVID-19 (dated by TCRdb to 2018 to 2021). Looking at the study overall: Samples from collaborators originated in the United States, Italy and Spain and spanned both the acute and convalescent phases of COVID-19. The material from the prospective study consisted of cDNA or gDNA derived from T cells, B-cell-depleted T cells, or PBMCs. The dataset comprised deeply sampled blood TCRbeta repertoires from subjects exposed to, actively infected with, or recovered from COVID-19. The repertoires were released in a freely available public database intended as a resource for research on the immune response to SARS-CoV-2. Samples came from the ongoing ImmuneRACE study (first 160 participants) plus 1,254 subjects from 6 global collaborators. Sample metadata almost always included a de-identified subject ID, COVID-19 status, age in years and sex. Where available, HLA class I and class II types were taken from metadata supplied by the sample provider and were not determined by assay-based typing.

V is cut by 4 bases and J by 9 bases, and the space between the germline ends is 13 bases. Including the terminal cysteine and phenylalanine, the CDR3 comprises 13 residues. CDR3 DNA is the only sequence kept; it has 39 bases, read in frame from the first base. Reading the germline V gene gives CDR1 MGHRA and CDR2 YSYEKL. Broader findings and caveats from the paper: Clinical and demographic metadata were provided uncurated, with the amount varying by source and participant.

Participants in the prospective study were enrolled through a virtual design, were aged about 18 to 90 years, and lived in approximately 25 United States geographic areas. To assign participants to cohorts, the prospective study relied on clinical history that participants themselves reported in a screening survey and a study questionnaire. ImmuneRACE Cohort 3 recovered participants were defined by two consecutive negative NP/OP PCR tests, healthcare professional clearance, or symptom resolution. Mobile phlebotomists in the prospective study collected whole blood, serum and a nasopharyngeal or oropharyngeal swab from every participant. Over a roughly two-month period, participants in the prospective study had the option of providing additional blood draws and questionnaires. Prospective study blood samples were shipped either frozen or at room temperature before DNA extraction. The immunoSEQ Assay, a bias-controlled multiplex PCR, was used to amplify TCRbeta CDR3 regions from genomic DNA. The paper's processing steps were these. Within the assay, amplification of reference gene primers was used to estimate how many nucleated cells each sample contained. Sequence reads were collapsed and filtered to measure the absolute abundance of every unique TCRbeta CDR3 rearrangement. For each sample, productive Simpson clonality was calculated as the square root of Simpson's diversity index across productive rearrangements. The table was pulled from immuneACCESS by TCRdb, which kept in-frame rearrangements only. Such tables lose some clones; where checked, under half of the loss comes from unresolved V genes, and the rest has no known cause. D and trimming were read from the DNA, whereas the V and J calls and clone size are those reported in that table. Across this sample there are just over 350,000 clones, with about 90% seen only once. Approximately 3% of the sample lies in the top ten.

Sequenced input: PBMCs or T cells enriched from blood (not recorded which). The sequence came from a woman in her twenties or thirties who had recovered from COVID-19. The V and J genes are TRBV4-1 and TRBJ2-1; the D gene cannot be named for sure. The CDR3 loop reads CASSPPTPGEQFF. Read as DNA, the sequence is TGCGCCAGCAGCCCCCCTACGCCGGGTGAGCAGTTCTTC.